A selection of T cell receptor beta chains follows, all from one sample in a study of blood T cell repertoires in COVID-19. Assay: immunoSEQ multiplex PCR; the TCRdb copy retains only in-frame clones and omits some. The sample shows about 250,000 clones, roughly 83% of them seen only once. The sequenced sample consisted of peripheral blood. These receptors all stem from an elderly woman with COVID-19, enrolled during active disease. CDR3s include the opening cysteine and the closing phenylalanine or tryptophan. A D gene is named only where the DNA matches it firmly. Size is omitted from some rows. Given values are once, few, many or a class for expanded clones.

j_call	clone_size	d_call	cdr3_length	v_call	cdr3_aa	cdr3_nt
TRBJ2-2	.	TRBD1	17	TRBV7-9	CASSFSRGLTGTGELFF	TGTGCCAGCAGCTTCTCCAGGGGGTTGACGGGGACCGGGGAGCTGTTTTTT
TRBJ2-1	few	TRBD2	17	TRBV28	CASSLWTSGKVDNEQFF	TGTGCCAGCAGTTTATGGACTAGCGGTAAAGTGGACAATGAGCAGTTCTTC
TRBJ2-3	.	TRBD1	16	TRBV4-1	CASSQEQGARTDTQYF	TGCGCCAGCAGCCAGGAGCAGGGGGCGAGGACAGATACGCAGTATTTT
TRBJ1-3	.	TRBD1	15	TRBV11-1	CASSTGTDLGNTIYF	TGTGCCAGCAGCACCGGGACAGATCTTGGAAACACCATATATTTT
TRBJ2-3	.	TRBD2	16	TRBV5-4	CASSSGLAGLADTQYF	TGTGCCAGCAGCTCAGGACTAGCGGGGTTGGCAGATACGCAGTATTTT
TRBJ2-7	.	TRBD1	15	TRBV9	CASSDGTGGFYEQYF	TGTGCCAGCAGCGACGGGACAGGGGGATTCTACGAGCAGTACTTC
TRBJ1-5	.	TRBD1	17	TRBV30	CAWSRRQGAISNQPQHF	TGTGCCTGGAGTAGGAGACAGGGGGCTATTAGCAATCAGCCCCAGCATTTT
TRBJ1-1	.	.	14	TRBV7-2	CASSLPGSVTEAFF	TGTGCCAGCAGCTTACCGGGGTCGGTCACTGAAGCTTTCTTT
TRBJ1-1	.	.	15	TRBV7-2	CASSFQGLGDTEAFF	TGTGCCAGCAGCTTTCAAGGCCTGGGCGACACTGAAGCTTTCTTT
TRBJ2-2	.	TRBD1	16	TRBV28	CASSLDYQGAIGELFF	TGTGCCAGCAGTTTAGACTACCAGGGGGCGATCGGGGAGCTGTTTTTT
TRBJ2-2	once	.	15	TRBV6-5	CASRRQDANTGELFF	TGTGCCAGCAGACGACAGGATGCGAACACCGGGGAGCTGTTTTTT
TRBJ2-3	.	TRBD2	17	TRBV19	CASSIDGLAVSTDTQYF	TGTGCCAGTAGTATAGACGGACTAGCGGTTAGCACAGATACGCAGTATTTT
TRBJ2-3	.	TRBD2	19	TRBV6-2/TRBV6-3	CASSALAGGPGLYTDTQYF	TGTGCCAGCAGCGCCCTAGCGGGGGGCCCTGGGCTTTACACAGATACGCAGTATTTT
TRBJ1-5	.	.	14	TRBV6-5	CASSLGDTNQPQHF	TGTGCCAGCAGCCTCGGGGACACCAATCAGCCCCAGCATTTT
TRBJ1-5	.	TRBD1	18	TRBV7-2	CASSRGQGTPARYQPQHF	TGTGCCAGCAGCCGGGGACAGGGAACCCCTGCAAGATATCAGCCCCAGCATTTT
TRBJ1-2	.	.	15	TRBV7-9	CASSPSDSSLAGYTF	TGTGCCAGCAGCCCATCGGACAGTTCGTTGGCCGGCTACACCTTC
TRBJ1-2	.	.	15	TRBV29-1	CSTEPGARHNYGYTF	TGCAGCACCGAACCGGGAGCCCGTCATAACTATGGCTACACCTTC
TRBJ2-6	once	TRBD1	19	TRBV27	CASSSRQGLRGSGANVLTF	TGTGCCAGCAGTTCACGACAGGGGCTCCGGGGGTCTGGGGCCAACGTCCTGACTTTC
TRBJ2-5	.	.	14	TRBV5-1	CASSLRQVQETQYF	TGCGCCAGCAGCCTCAGACAGGTTCAAGAGACCCAGTACTTC
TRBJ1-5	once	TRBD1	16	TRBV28	CASSPPGQGAVQPQHF	TGTGCCAGCAGCCCCCCCGGACAGGGGGCAGTTCAGCCCCAGCATTTT
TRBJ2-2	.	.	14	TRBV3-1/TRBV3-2	CASSIRGVTGELFF	TGTGCCAGCAGCATCAGGGGCGTCACCGGGGAGCTGTTTTTT
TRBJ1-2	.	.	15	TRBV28	CASRPGTRSNYGYTF	TGTGCCAGCAGGCCCGGGACAAGGTCTAACTATGGCTACACCTTC
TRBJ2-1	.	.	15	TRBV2	CASSERQISYNEQFF	TGTGCCAGCAGTGAACGTCAGATCTCCTACAATGAGCAGTTCTTC
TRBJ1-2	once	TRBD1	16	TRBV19	CASSIRPQTGNYGYTF	TGTGCCAGTAGTATCCGCCCTCAGACAGGGAACTATGGCTACACCTTC
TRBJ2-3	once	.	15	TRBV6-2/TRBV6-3	CASSSKTRTTDTQYF	TGTGCCAGCAGCTCGAAGACTAGGACCACAGATACGCAGTATTTT
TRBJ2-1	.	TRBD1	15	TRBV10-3	CAISLGTEPYNEQFF	TGTGCCATCAGTCTCGGGACAGAACCATACAATGAGCAGTTCTTC
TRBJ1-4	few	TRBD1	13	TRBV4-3	CASSRGQGEKLFF	TGCGCCAGCAGCCGCGGACAGGGTGAAAAACTGTTTTTT
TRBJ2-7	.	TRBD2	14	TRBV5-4	CASSSGLAGGEQYF	TGTGCCAGCAGCTCGGGACTAGCGGGGGGGGAGCAGTACTTC
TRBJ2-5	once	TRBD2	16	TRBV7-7	CASSLGSGGRQETQYF	TGTGCTAGCAGCTTAGGCAGCGGGGGCCGGCAAGAGACCCAGTACTTC
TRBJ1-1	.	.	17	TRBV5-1	CASSLGPGGPMNTEAFF	TGCGCCAGCAGCTTGGGCCCGGGGGGGCCAATGAACACTGAAGCTTTCTTT
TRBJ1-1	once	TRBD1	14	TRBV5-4	CASSRGQGDTEAFF	TGTGCCAGCAGCCGCGGACAGGGGGACACTGAAGCTTTCTTT